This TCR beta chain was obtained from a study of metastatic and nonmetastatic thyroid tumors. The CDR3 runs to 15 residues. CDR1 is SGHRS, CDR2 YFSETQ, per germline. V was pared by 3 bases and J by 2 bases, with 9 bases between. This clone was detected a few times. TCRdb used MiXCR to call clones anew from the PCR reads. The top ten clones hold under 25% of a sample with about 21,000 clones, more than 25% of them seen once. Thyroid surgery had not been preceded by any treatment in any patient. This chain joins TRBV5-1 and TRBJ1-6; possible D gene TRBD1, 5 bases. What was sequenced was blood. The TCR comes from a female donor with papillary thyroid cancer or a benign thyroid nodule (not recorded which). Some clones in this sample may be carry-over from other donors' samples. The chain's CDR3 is CASSWQGPYNSPLHF. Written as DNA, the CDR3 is TGCGCCAGCAGCTGGCAGGGCCCCTATAATTCACCCCTCCACTTT.